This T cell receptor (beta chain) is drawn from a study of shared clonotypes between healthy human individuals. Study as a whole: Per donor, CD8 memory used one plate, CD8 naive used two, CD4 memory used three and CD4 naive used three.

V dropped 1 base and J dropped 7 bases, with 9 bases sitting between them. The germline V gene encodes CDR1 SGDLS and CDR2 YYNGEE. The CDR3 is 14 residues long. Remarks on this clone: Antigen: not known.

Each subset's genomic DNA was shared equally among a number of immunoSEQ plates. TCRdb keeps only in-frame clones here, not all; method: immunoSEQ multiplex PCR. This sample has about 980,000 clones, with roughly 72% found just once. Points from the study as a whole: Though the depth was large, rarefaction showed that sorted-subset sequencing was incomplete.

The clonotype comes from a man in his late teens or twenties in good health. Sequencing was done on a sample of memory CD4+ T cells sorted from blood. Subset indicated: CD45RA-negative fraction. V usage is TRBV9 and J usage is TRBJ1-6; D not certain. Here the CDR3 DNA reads TGTGCCAGCAGCGTACTAGCAGAAAATTCACCCCTCCACTTT. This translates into CASSVLAENSPLHF.